This TCR beta chain originates from a study of circulating and synovial CD4+ cells in juvenile arthritis. Profiled with immunoSEQ multiplex PCR; TCRdb holds only in-frame clones, not every one. The sample comprises over 3,000 clones, 65% to 90% of which are singletons, and 3.5% to 6% rests with the top ten. Trimming at V came to 5 bases and at J to 0 bases, leaving 10 bases not matched to a gene. This CDR3 contains 17 residues. CDR1 and CDR2 from the germline V gene are LGHNT and FRNRAP. This clone was recorded once. Sequencing input: CD4+ T cells from synovial fluid. The chain recombines TRBV12-5 with TRBJ2-3; 8 positions match TRBD2. The source of this sequence is a human donor with juvenile idiopathic arthritis. The CDR3 DNA is TGTGCTAGTGGTGGGGGGCGGGGGGTTCCTAGCACAGATACGCAGTATTTT. This codes for CASGGGRGVPSTDTQYF.